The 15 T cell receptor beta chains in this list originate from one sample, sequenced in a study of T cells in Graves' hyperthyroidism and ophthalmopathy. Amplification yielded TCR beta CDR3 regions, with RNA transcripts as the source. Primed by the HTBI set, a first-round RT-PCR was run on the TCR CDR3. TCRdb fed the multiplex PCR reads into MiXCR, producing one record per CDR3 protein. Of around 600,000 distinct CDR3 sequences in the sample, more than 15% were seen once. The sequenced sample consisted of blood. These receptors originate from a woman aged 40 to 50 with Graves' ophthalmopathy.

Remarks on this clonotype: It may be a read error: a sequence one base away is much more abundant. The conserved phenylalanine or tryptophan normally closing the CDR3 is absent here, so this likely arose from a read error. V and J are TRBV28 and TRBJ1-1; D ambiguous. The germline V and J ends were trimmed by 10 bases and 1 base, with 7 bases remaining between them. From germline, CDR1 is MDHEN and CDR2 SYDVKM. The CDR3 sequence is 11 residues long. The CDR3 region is CATRGNTEAFS. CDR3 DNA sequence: TGTGCCACCCGGGGGAACACTGAAGCTTTCTCT.

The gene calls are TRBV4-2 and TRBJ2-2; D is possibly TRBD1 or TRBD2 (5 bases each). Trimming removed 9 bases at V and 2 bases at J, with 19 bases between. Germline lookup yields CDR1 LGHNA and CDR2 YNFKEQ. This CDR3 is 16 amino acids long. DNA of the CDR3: TGTGCCAGTGCCCTACCCGGGACCATCAACACCGGGGAGCTGTTTTTT. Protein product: CASALPGTINTGELFF.

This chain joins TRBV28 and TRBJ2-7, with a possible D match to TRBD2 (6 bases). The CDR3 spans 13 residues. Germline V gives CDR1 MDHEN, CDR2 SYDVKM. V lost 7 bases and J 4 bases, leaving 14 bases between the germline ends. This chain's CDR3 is CASKSGGLYEQYF. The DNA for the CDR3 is TGTGCCAGCAAATCTGGGGGACTTTACGAGCAGTACTTC.

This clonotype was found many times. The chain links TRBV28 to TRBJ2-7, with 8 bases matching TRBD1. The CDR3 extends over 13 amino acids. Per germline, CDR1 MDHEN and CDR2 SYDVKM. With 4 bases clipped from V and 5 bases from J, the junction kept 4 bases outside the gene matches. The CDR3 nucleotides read TGTGCCAGCAGTTCGGACAGGGCAAACGAGCAGTACTTC. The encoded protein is CASSSDRANEQYF.

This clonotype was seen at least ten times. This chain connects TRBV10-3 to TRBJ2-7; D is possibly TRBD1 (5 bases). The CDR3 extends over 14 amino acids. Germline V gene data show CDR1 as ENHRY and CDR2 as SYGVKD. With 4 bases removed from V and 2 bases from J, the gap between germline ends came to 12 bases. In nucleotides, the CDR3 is TGTGCCATCAGTGCCAACAGGCTAACCTACGAGCAGTACTTC. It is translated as CAISANRLTYEQYF.

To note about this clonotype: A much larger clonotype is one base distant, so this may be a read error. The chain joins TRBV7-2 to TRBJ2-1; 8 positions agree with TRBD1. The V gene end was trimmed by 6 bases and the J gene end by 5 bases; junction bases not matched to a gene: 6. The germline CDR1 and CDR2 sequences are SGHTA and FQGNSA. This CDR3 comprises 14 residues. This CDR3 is CASRPTGVNNEQFF. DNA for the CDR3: TGTGCCAGCAGGCCGACAGGGGTCAACAATGAGCAGTTCTTC.

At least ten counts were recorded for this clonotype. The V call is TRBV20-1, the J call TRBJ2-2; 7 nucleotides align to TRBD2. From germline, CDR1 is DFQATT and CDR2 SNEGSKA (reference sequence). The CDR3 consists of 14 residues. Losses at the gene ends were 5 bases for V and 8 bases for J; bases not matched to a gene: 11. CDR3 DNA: TGCAGTGCTCCCGCCCCCGGGAGGTTGGGGGAGCTGTTTTTT. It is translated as CSAPAPGRLGELFF.

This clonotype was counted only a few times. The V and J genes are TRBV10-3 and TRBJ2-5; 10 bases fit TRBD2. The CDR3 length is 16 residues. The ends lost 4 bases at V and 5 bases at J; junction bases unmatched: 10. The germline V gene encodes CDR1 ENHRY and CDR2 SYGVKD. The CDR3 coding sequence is TGTGCCATCAGTGCGAGGGCTAGCGGGGGTAGGGAGACCCAGTACTTC. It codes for CAISARASGGRETQYF.

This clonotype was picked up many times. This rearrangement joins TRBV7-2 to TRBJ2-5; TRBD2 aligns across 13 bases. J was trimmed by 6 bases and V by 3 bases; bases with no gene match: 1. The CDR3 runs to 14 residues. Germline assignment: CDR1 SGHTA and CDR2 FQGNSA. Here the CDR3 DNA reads TGTGCCAGCAGCTTTGGGACTAGCGGGAAGACCCAGTACTTC. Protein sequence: CASSFGTSGKTQYF.

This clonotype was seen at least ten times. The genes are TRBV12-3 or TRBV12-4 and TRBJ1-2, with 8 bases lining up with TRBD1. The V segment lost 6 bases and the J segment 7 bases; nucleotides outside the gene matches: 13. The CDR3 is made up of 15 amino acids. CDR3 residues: CASSRRTGMHFGYTF. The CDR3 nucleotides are TGTGCCAGCAGCCGAAGGACAGGGATGCATTTTGGCTACACCTTC.

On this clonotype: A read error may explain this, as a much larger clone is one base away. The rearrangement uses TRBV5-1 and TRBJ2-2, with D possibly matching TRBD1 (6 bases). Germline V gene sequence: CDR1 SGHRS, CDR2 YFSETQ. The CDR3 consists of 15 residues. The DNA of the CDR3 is TGCGCCAGCAGCTTGCGACAGGCGAACACCGAGGAGCTGTTTTTT. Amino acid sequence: CASSLRQANTEELFF.

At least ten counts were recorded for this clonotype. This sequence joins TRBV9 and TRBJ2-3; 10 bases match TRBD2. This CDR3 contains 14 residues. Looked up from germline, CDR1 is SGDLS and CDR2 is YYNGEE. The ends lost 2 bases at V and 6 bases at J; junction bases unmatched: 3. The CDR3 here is CASSVSGGLDTQYF. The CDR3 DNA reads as TGTGCCAGCAGCGTTAGCGGGGGGTTGGATACGCAGTATTTT.

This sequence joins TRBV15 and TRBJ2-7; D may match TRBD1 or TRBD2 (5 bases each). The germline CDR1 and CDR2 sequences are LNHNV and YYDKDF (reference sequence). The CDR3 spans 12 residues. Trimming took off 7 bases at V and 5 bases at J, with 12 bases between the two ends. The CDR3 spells CATKGDGHEQYF. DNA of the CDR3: TGTGCCACCAAAGGGGACGGACACGAGCAGTACTTC. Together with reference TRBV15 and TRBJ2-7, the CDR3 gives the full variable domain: DAMVIQNPRYQVTQFGKPVTLSCSQTLNHNVMYWYQQKSSQAPKLLFHYYDKDFNNEADTPDNFQSRRPNTSFCFLDIRSPGLGDTAMYLCATKGDGHEQYFGPGTRLTVT.

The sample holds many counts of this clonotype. The CDR3 here is CASSLYGRGYEQYF. CDR3 nucleotide sequence: TGTGCCAGCAGCTTGTATGGAAGGGGCTACGAGCAGTACTTC. This chain links TRBV11-2 with TRBJ2-7, with a weak D call TRBD1 (5 bases). V shed 3 bases and J shed 3 bases, with 12 bases lying between them. The CDR3 has 14 amino acids. In germline, CDR1 is SGHAT, CDR2 FQNNGV.

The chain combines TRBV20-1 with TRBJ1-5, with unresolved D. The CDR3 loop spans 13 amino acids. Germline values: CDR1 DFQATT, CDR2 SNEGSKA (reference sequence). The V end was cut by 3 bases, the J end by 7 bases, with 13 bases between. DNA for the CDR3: TGCAGTGCTAGTCCGGCGCCGGGGCAGCCCCAGCATTTT. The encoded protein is CSASPAPGQPQHF.